The rows below give T cell receptor beta chains drawn from one sample of a study of T cells in Graves' hyperthyroidism and ophthalmopathy. TCRdb reprocessed the multiplex PCR reads with MiXCR, giving one entry per CDR3 protein. The sample lists about 840,000 distinct CDR3 sequences; roughly 40% were seen once. The sequencing input was blood. The receptors were gathered from a man aged 18 to 29 with Graves' hyperthyroidism. Each CDR3 is given with its conserved first and last residue. The D gene is left open where the match is weak. Only some rows state a clone size, as once, few, many or a class for expanded clones.

d_call,clone_size,v_call,j_call,cdr3_nt,cdr3_aa
TRBD1,-,TRBV7-9,TRBJ1-1,TGTGCCAGCAGCTTTGACAGGGATGAAGCTTTCTTT,CASSFDRDEAFF
-,-,TRBV10-2,TRBJ1-4,TGCGCCAGCAGGACTGGGGCGAACACCGGGGGTGGAAAACTGTTTTTT,CASRTGANTGGGKLFF
TRBD1,-,TRBV5-8,TRBJ1-1,TGTGCCGGCAGCGAAACCCGGACAGGAGGAAACACTGAAGCTTTCTTT,CAGSETRTGGNTEAFF
-,-,TRBV29-1,TRBJ2-7,TGCAGCGTTGAAGGAGAGGCAGGGGCCTACGAGCAGTACTTC,CSVEGEAGAYEQYF
-,-,TRBV29-1,TRBJ1-5,TGCAGCCAAGGGAGTCAGCCCCAGCATTTT,CSQGSQPQHF
-,-,TRBV12-3/TRBV12-4,TRBJ2-7,TGTGCCAGCAGTCGGCCCGGGGTCCCCTACGAGCAGTACTTC,CASSRPGVPYEQYF
-,-,TRBV12-5,TRBJ1-2,TGTGCCAGCACCCCGGACAGCAATGGCTACACCTTC,CASTPDSNGYTF
TRBD1,-,TRBV10-3,TRBJ1-2,TGTGCCATCCGGACAGGGGGCTATGGCTACACCTTC,CAIRTGGYGYTF
-,-,TRBV11-1,TRBJ1-2,TGTGCCAGCAGTTTGGAACGGATGCATGGCTACACCTTC,CASSLERMHGYTF
TRBD2,-,TRBV5-1,TRBJ2-5,TGCGCCAGCAGCTTGGAGGGCGGGGGGCCAGAGACCCAGTACTTC,CASSLEGGGPETQYF
-,few,TRBV6-5,TRBJ1-1,TGTGCCAGCAGGTCAGGGTTGCGCACTGAAGCTTTCTTT,CASRSGLRTEAFF
-,few,TRBV7-2,TRBJ2-2,TGTGCCAGCAGCTCGCAGAGAATTACGAACACCGGGGAGCTGTTTTTT,CASSSQRITNTGELFF
-,many,TRBV9,TRBJ2-7,TGTGCCAGCAGCGTAGCAGGGGCGGGCGAGCAGTACTTC,CASSVAGAGEQYF
-,-,TRBV10-3,TRBJ2-7,TGTGCCAGCAGTTACGCCCCAGGAGCACGCTACGAGCAGTACTTC,CASSYAPGARYEQYF
TRBD2,few,TRBV9,TRBJ2-7,TGTGCCAGCAGCGCCGGGACTAGCGAGTTCTACGAGCAGTACTTC,CASSAGTSEFYEQYF
-,-,TRBV10-3,TRBJ1-6,TGTGCCATCAGTGGGGCGACAGTCGGTAGTGAATCACCCCTCCACTTT,CAISGATVGSESPLHF
-,many,TRBV5-6,TRBJ1-2,TGTGCCAGCAGCCGAACCTATGGCTACACCTTC,CASSRTYGYTF
TRBD1,-,TRBV9,TRBJ1-2,TGTGCCAGCAGCGCGGACAGGGGACAAACAGAGGGCTACACCTTC,CASSADRGQTEGYTF
-,-,TRBV5-4,TRBJ2-7,TGTGCCAGCAACTTAGCACTTTCCCCCTACGAGCAGTACTTC,CASNLALSPYEQYF
-,many,TRBV7-9,TRBJ1-1,TGTGCCACCTCAACAGGGAACACTGAAGCTTTCTTT,CATSTGNTEAFF
-,-,TRBV7-2,TRBJ1-1,TGCGCCAGCAGCCAAGGGAGCTTCGCATCGGTCACTGAAGCTTTCTTT,CASSQGSFASVTEAFF
TRBD1,-,TRBV5-1,TRBJ1-1,TGCGCCAGCAGCGGGGGACAGGGGCTGGGAACTGAAGCTTTCTTT,CASSGGQGLGTEAFF
-,-,TRBV6-5,TRBJ2-2,TGTGCCAGCAGTTACGCGGGACTCCCGAATTCGAACACCGGGGAGCTGTTTTTT,CASSYAGLPNSNTGELFF
-,many,TRBV20-1,TRBJ1-3,TGCAGTGCTTCCGAAGGTGGTGACACCATATATTTT,CSASEGGDTIYF
TRBD1,-,TRBV19,TRBJ2-2,TGTGCCAGTAGCCCAGGGGGCTGGGACACCGGGGAGCTGTTTTTT,CASSPGGWDTGELFF
-,many,TRBV19,TRBJ1-1,TGTGCCAGTAGTGCACAGGGAAGGATGAACACTGAAGCTTTCTTT,CASSAQGRMNTEAFF
-,many,TRBV15,TRBJ1-3,TGTGCCACCAGCAGAGACCGGGGGCTTGGAAACACCATATATTTT,CATSRDRGLGNTIYF
TRBD1,-,TRBV5-7,TRBJ2-5,TGTGCCAGCAGCTTGGAAGGGACAGGGAGGTGGGAGACCCAGTACTTC,CASSLEGTGRWETQYF
-,many,TRBV7-9,TRBJ2-7,TGTGCCAGCAGCTTGCCCGACTCCTACGAGCAGTACTTC,CASSLPDSYEQYF